This is a list of T cell receptor beta chains from one sample in a study of shared clonotypes between healthy human individuals. The data were produced by immunoSEQ multiplex PCR, yet TCRdb's version contains in-frame clones alone and is incomplete. The sample yields around 180,000 clones, roughly 91% seen once. The sequenced material came from naive CD4+ T cells sorted from blood. These receptor sequences come from a woman aged 25 to 39 in good health. The CDR3 runs from the conserved cysteine through the conserved F or W. A D gene is named only where the DNA matches it firmly. Clone sizes are given selectively: once, few, many, or a class where the clone is expanded.

d_gene	v_gene	j_gene	abundance	CDR3nt	CDR3aa
TRBD1	TRBV27	TRBJ1-2	NA	TGTGCCAGTGGAACAGGGGTCGGCTACACCTTC	CASGTGVGYTF
TRBD1	TRBV27	TRBJ2-7	NA	TGTGCCAGCAAGGTTTCCCGCGACAGGGTCTACGAGCAGTACTTC	CASKVSRDRVYEQYF
NA	TRBV11-3	TRBJ1-1	once	TGTGCCAGCAGCTTATTTGGGAACACTGAAGCTTTCTTT	CASSLFGNTEAFF
NA	TRBV7-8	TRBJ1-5	once	TGTGCCAGCAGCTTACCCCATAGCAATCAGCCCCAGCATTTT	CASSLPHSNQPQHF
NA	TRBV9	TRBJ1-1	NA	TGTGCCAGCAGCGTAGACTCCGGAAACACTGAAGCTTTCTTT	CASSVDSGNTEAFF
NA	TRBV27	TRBJ2-1	NA	TGTGCCAGCACCCTCACGGCGGGCACCTACAATGAGCAGTTCTTC	CASTLTAGTYNEQFF
NA	TRBV5-5	TRBJ2-7	once	TGTGCCAGCAGCTTGGAGCTTTTCGGGAGACAGCCTCGCGAGCAGTACTTC	CASSLELFGRQPREQYF
NA	TRBV7-9	TRBJ2-7	NA	TGTGCCAGCAGCTTCGAGGCGTCCTACGAGCAGTACTTC	CASSFEASYEQYF
NA	TRBV11-2	TRBJ2-3	once	TGTGCCAGCAGCTTATTGGGCGGGGAAAGCACAGATACGCAGTATTTT	CASSLLGGESTDTQYF
TRBD1	TRBV29-1	TRBJ1-2	NA	TGCAGCGCAGGGACAGGGGAAAACTATGGCTACACCTTC	CSAGTGENYGYTF
TRBD1	TRBV11-2	TRBJ2-5	NA	TGTGCCAGCAGCTGGGACAGGGTCCGAAAGGAGACCCAGTACTTC	CASSWDRVRKETQYF
TRBD2	TRBV6-6	TRBJ2-5	NA	TGTGCCAGCAGTTTGTTGGCTAGCGGGAGTCAAGAGACCCAGTACTTC	CASSLLASGSQETQYF
NA	TRBV27	TRBJ2-7	NA	TGTGCCAGCAGTTCACCCAACCGTGCGGGGTCCTACGAGCAGTACTTC	CASSSPNRAGSYEQYF
NA	TRBV6-5	TRBJ1-2	once	TGTGCCAGCAGCGCCGGGTCCATCTATGGCTACACCTTC	CASSAGSIYGYTF
NA	TRBV10-1	TRBJ2-7	NA	TGCGCCAGCCTAAGGACTCGCTTTGCCGAGCAGTACTTC	CASLRTRFAEQYF
TRBD1	TRBV4-1	TRBJ1-5	NA	TGCGCCAGCAGCCAGGGACAGGGCTCCTATCAGCCCCAGCATTTT	CASSQGQGSYQPQHF
TRBD2	TRBV28	TRBJ2-5	NA	TGTGCCAGCAGGCGGACTAGCGGGATGCGGGAGCAGTACTTC	CASRRTSGMREQYF
NA	TRBV5-6	TRBJ2-7	NA	TGTGCCAGCAGCTTGGATGGGGACCCCTACGAGCAGTACTTC	CASSLDGDPYEQYF
TRBD2	TRBV29-1	TRBJ2-7	once	TGCAGCGTCTTTAGCGGGAGGAGGGGATACGAGCAGTACTTC	CSVFSGRRGYEQYF
NA	TRBV6-1	TRBJ1-1	NA	TGTGCCAGCAGTGAAGGGACAGAGAACACTGAAGCTTTCTTT	CASSEGTENTEAFF
TRBD2	TRBV19	TRBJ2-7	few	TGTGCCAGTAGGGCCAGCGGGACCTACGAGCAGTACTTC	CASRASGTYEQYF
NA	TRBV4-1	TRBJ1-1	NA	TGCGCCAGCAGCCCCCAAGGCGGCGTGGAGACTGAAGCTTTCTTT	CASSPQGGVETEAFF
NA	TRBV2	TRBJ1-2	NA	TGTGCCAGCAGAAGGACAGACCTGAACTATGGCTACACCTTC	CASRRTDLNYGYTF
TRBD1	TRBV2	TRBJ1-1	NA	TGTGCCAGCAAGCCCGGGACAGGGGTGGGGAACACTGAAGCTTTCTTT	CASKPGTGVGNTEAFF
NA	TRBV11-3	TRBJ2-2	NA	TGTGCCAGCAGCAAGGACGGGCCTATCGGCACCGGGGAGCTGTTTTTT	CASSKDGPIGTGELFF
NA	TRBV28	TRBJ2-4	NA	TGTGCCAGCAGACCGACAGCAGATCAAAACATTCAGTACTTC	CASRPTADQNIQYF
NA	TRBV2	TRBJ2-7	NA	TGTGCCAGCAGGGCCATTAAGGGGCGGTACTACGAGCAGTACTTC	CASRAIKGRYYEQYF
NA	TRBV19	TRBJ2-3	once	TGTGCCAGTAATCCCCAGATCCACACAGATACGCAGTATTTT	CASNPQIHTDTQYF
NA	TRBV19	TRBJ2-7	NA	TGTGCCAGTAGTCGGCCGGGTCCGACCTACGAGCAGTACTTC	CASSRPGPTYEQYF
NA	TRBV28	TRBJ1-4	NA	TGTGCCAGCCTGTATAATGAAAAACTGTTTTTT	CASLYNEKLFF
TRBD1	TRBV5-4	TRBJ1-1	few	TGTGCCAGCCAAGACAGGGACACTGAAGCTTTCTTT	CASQDRDTEAFF
TRBD1	TRBV10-3	TRBJ2-5	NA	TGTGCCATCAGTGACCGACAGGGGGCTGAGACCCAGTACTTC	CAISDRQGAETQYF
NA	TRBV2	TRBJ1-2	NA	TGTGCCAGCGAGCGGGGTTTAGCCTATGGCTACACCTTC	CASERGLAYGYTF
NA	TRBV28	TRBJ1-1	NA	TGTGCCAGCAGGCGGATCAGCACTGAAGCTTTCTTT	CASRRISTEAFF
NA	TRBV27	TRBJ2-2	once	TGTGCCAGCAAAAGCTGGGGGGCGCGGGACACCGGGGAGCTGTTTTTT	CASKSWGARDTGELFF
TRBD2	TRBV29-1	TRBJ2-1	NA	TGCAGCGTCCCTAGCGGGATCTTCAATGAGCAGTTCTTC	CSVPSGIFNEQFF
TRBD1	TRBV28	TRBJ2-7	NA	TGTGCCAGCAGTTCGGGACAGCCGATCTACGAGCAGTACTTC	CASSSGQPIYEQYF
TRBD1	TRBV7-3	TRBJ2-7	NA	TGTGCCAGCAGCCCCGGACAGGGAAGGTCCGAGCAGTACTTC	CASSPGQGRSEQYF
NA	TRBV10-3	TRBJ2-3	once	TGTGCCACCCTTCTCGGTGGCACAGATACGCAGTATTTT	CATLLGGTDTQYF
TRBD2	TRBV7-9	TRBJ2-1	NA	TGTGCCAGCAGCTTAAGGGTGCTAGCGGGGTGGGAGCAGTTCTTC	CASSLRVLAGWEQFF
TRBD2	TRBV2	TRBJ2-7	NA	TGTGCCAGCAGTGATCTCTCTAGCGGATTGGGCGAGCAGTACTTC	CASSDLSSGLGEQYF
TRBD2	TRBV5-8	TRBJ2-2	NA	TGTGCCAGCCGTCCCGGGACTAGAGGGTACAACGTCGGGGAGCTGTTTTTT	CASRPGTRGYNVGELFF
NA	TRBV28	TRBJ2-7	few	TGTGCCAGCAGTTCCACCGGGACAAACTACGATGAGCAGTACTTC	CASSSTGTNYDEQYF
NA	TRBV2	TRBJ2-5	NA	TGTGCCAGCACTCTAGAGAGGGGGGAGACCCAGTACTTC	CASTLERGETQYF
NA	TRBV4-1	TRBJ2-5	NA	TGCGCCAGCAGCCTCACTCAGAGGGAGACCCAGTACTTC	CASSLTQRETQYF
NA	TRBV28	TRBJ1-5	NA	TGTGCCAGCAGTTCTCCCCGTTTGGACAATCCGTGGCCCCAGCATTTT	CASSSPRLDNPWPQHF